These 26 T cell receptor beta chains were all obtained from the same sample, sequenced in a study of PD-1 blockade in mismatch repair-deficient tumors. The method was immunoSEQ multiplex PCR; TCRdb's version includes in-frame clones alone and lacks a portion of them. The repertoire includes about 25,000 clones, roughly 80% of them detected once, and over 2.5% sits in the top ten. The starting material was PBMCs, obtained before pembrolizumab treatment. The receptors shown here come from an adult with mismatch repair-deficient cancer.

This chain links TRBV11-3 with TRBJ2-1; 9 bases agree with TRBD2. The CDR3 is made up of 15 amino acids. V lost 1 base, J lost 4 bases, and 2 bases stayed unmatched. Per germline, CDR1 SGHNT and CDR2 YENEEA. CDR3: CASSLGLAGYNEQFF. CDR3 nucleotides: TGTGCCAGCAGCTTAGGGCTAGCGGGGTACAATGAGCAGTTCTTC.

The rearrangement uses TRBV29-1 and TRBJ1-2; 9 positions match TRBD1. The CDR3 consists of 13 residues. The V segment lost 7 bases and the J segment 4 bases; nucleotides outside the gene matches: 7. Germline assignment: CDR1 SQVTM and CDR2 ANQGSEA. CDR3 DNA: TGCAGCGCCTCAGGGACAGGGTCCTATGGCTACACCTTC. This translates into CSASGTGSYGYTF.

The chain carries TRBV15 and TRBJ1-2; D uncertain. The V end lost 0 bases, the J end lost 2 bases, and 16 bases lay between the germline ends. The CDR3 length is 17 residues. The germline gives CDR1 LNHNV, CDR2 YYDKDF (reference sequence). The CDR3 nucleotides read TGTGCCACCAGCAGAGATAGTGGGCCAGGCGAGAACTATGGCTACACCTTC. It is translated as CATSRDSGPGENYGYTF. Supplemented by reference TRBV15 and TRBJ1-2, the full variable domain reads DAMVIQNPRYQVTQFGKPVTLSCSQTLNHNVMYWYQQKSSQAPKLLFHYYDKDFNNEADTPDNFQSRRPNTSFCFLDIRSPGLGDTAMYLCATSRDSGPGENYGYTFGSGTRLTVV.

This chain connects TRBV11-2 to TRBJ1-2; D not resolved. This CDR3 is 12 amino acids long. The germline gives CDR1 SGHAT, CDR2 FQNNGV. The V and J ends lost 5 bases and 8 bases respectively, with 12 bases between them. CDR3 DNA sequence: TGTGCCAGCAGCCGCGAAACTTGGGGCTACACCTTC. It is translated as CASSRETWGYTF.

This clone was found a few times. The V call is TRBV2, the J call TRBJ2-7, with 9 nucleotides matching TRBD1. Germline assignment: CDR1 SNHLY and CDR2 FYNNEI. V shed 6 bases, J shed 2 bases, and the junction held 5 bases outside the gene matches. CDR3 length: 14 amino acids. The CDR3 sequence: CASRTGGPPYEQYF. The CDR3 coding sequence is TGTGCCAGCAGGACAGGGGGGCCTCCCTACGAGCAGTACTTC. The variable domain in full, completed from reference TRBV2 and TRBJ2-7, reads EPEVTQTPSHQVTQMGQEVILRCVPISNHLYFYWYRQILGQKVEFLVSFYNNEISEKSEIFDDQFSVERPDGSNFTLKIRSTKLEDSAMYFCASRTGGPPYEQYFGPGTRLTVT.

This chain joins TRBV11-2 and TRBJ1-2, with D unclear. Germline CDR1 SGHAT, CDR2 FQNNGV. Trimming removed 4 bases at V and 3 bases at J, with 9 bases between. This CDR3 has 13 residues. The CDR3 DNA follows: TGTGCCAGCAGCTCCCTCGGGGACTATGGCTACACCTTC. This sequence encodes CASSSLGDYGYTF.

The rearrangement joins TRBV19 to TRBJ2-2; 11 positions agree with TRBD1. Per germline, CDR1 LNHDA and CDR2 SQIVND (reference sequence). This CDR3 comprises 16 residues. V shed 4 bases and J 6 bases; nucleotides not matched to a gene: 7. The CDR3, as DNA: TGTGCCAGTAGTACCTTTTGGACAGGGGGCCCCGGGGAGCTGTTTTTT. It translates to CASSTFWTGGPGELFF.

CDR3 DNA sequence: TGTGCCAGCAGTCTACAGGTTTATAGCAATCAGCCCCAGCATTTT. It yields the protein CASSLQVYSNQPQHF. The chain has TRBV28 and TRBJ1-5; D possibly corresponds to TRBD1 (5 bases). The CDR3 spans 15 residues. CDR1 and CDR2 from the germline V gene are MDHEN and SYDVKM. V gave up 5 bases and J gave up 0 bases, with 11 bases separating them.

CDR3 nucleotide sequence: TGCGCCAGCAGCCGCCTGAGCCGAGGGTTCGGCTACACCTTC. Its translation: CASSRLSRGFGYTF. The J gene is TRBJ1-2, the V gene TRBV5-1; no clear D. Per the germline V gene, CDR1 is SGHRS and CDR2 is YFSETQ. This CDR3 region has 14 residues. V was shortened by 4 bases and J by 8 bases, with 18 bases between the two germline ends. The variable domain in full, with the rest retrieved from reference TRBV5-1 and TRBJ1-2, is KAGVTQTPRYLIKTRGQQVTLSCSPISGHRSVSWYQQTPGQGLQFLFEYFSETQRNKGNFPGRFSGRQFSNSRSEMNVSTLELGDSALYLCASSRLSRGFGYTFGSGTRLTVV.

The V gene is TRBV7-7, the J gene TRBJ2-5; TRBD2 agrees at 7 bases. The V segment lost 3 bases and the J segment 5 bases; nucleotides outside the gene matches: 9. Germline assignment: CDR1 SSHAT and CDR2 FNYEAQ (reference sequence). The CDR3 is made up of 15 amino acids. The CDR3, as DNA: TGTGCCAGCAGCTTCCAGCGGGGTGGGGGGGAGACCCAGTACTTC. Translated: CASSFQRGGGETQYF.

V and J are TRBV5-4 and TRBJ2-3; D is unclear. The length of the CDR3 is 14 residues. V lost 2 bases and J lost 4, with 11 bases in between. Germline CDR1 and CDR2: SGHNT and YYREEE (reference sequence). Here the CDR3 DNA reads TGTGCCAGCAGCTTTGGAGTGGGTGCAGATACGCAGTATTTT. Encoded protein: CASSFGVGADTQYF.

The chain couples TRBV7-3 to TRBJ1-6; TRBD1 matches at 10 bases. CDR1 and CDR2 (germline): SGHTA, FQGTGA. With V trimmed by 9 bases and J by 15 bases, 17 bases remained unmatched. This CDR3 contains 15 residues. The CDR3 coding sequence is TGTGCCAGGAACCTTAACCGGGACAGGGGTCTTTTCCTCCACTTT. It specifies CARNLNRDRGLFLHF.

The chain links TRBV27 to TRBJ2-7; TRBD1 aligns across 7 bases. This CDR3 spans 15 amino acids. Trimming cost V 6 bases and J 0 bases; bases outside gene matches: 8. Germline-derived CDR1 and CDR2 are MNHEY and SMNVEV (reference sequence). The CDR3 nucleotides are TGTGCCAGCAGCACGTCCCGGGACAGCTCCTACGAGCAGTACTTC. It encodes CASSTSRDSSYEQYF.

This clone occurred once. The chain employs TRBV7-9 and TRBJ2-7, with TRBD2 as a possible D gene (5 bases). This CDR3 comprises 12 residues. Trimming cost V 5 bases and J 2 bases, with 7 bases left between them. CDR1 and CDR2 (germline): SEHNR, FQNEAQ (reference sequence). The CDR3 DNA reads as TGTGCCAGCAGCGACGGGACCTACGAGCAGTACTTC. It specifies CASSDGTYEQYF.

J is TRBJ1-2 and V is TRBV6-5, with 8 bases fitting TRBD1. The CDR3 consists of 16 residues. The ends lost 2 bases at V and 1 base at J; junction bases unmatched: 6. Looked up from germline, CDR1 is MNHEY and CDR2 is SVGAGI. The CDR3 here is CASSYTQGQDNYGYTF. The CDR3 coding sequence is TGTGCCAGCAGTTACACACAGGGACAGGATAACTATGGCTACACCTTC.

The V gene is TRBV28, the J gene TRBJ2-1; 10 nucleotides align to TRBD2. CDR1 and CDR2 from the germline V gene are MDHEN and SYDVKM. CDR3 length equals 15 residues. Germline trimming cut 5 bases from V and 3 bases from J; bases unmatched to any gene: 4. The CDR3 spells CASSQLAGHYNEQFF. For the CDR3, the DNA is TGTGCCAGCAGTCAACTAGCGGGACACTACAATGAGCAGTTCTTC.

The rearrangement uses TRBV28 and TRBJ2-6; maybe TRBD1 (6 bases). The ends were cut back, 6 bases at V and 0 bases at J, with 18 bases in the middle. The CDR3 sequence is 18 residues long. Germline V gene lookup returns CDR1 MDHEN and CDR2 SYDVKM. CDR3 nucleotides: TGTGCCAGCAGAGAAACAGGGATCCTTAGCTCTGGGGCCAACGTCCTGACTTTC. This translates into CASRETGILSSGANVLTF.

The J gene is TRBJ1-1, the V gene TRBV7-9; D may be TRBD1 (5 bases). This CDR3 spans 17 amino acids. Trimming pared 3 bases from V and 1 base from J, leaving 18 bases between. Germline CDR1 reads SEHNR; CDR2 reads FQNEAQ (reference sequence). Written as DNA, the CDR3 is TGTGCCAGCAGCTTTCAGGGTACTATATCCTCGAACACTGAAGCTTTCTTT. It specifies CASSFQGTISSNTEAFF. The full variable domain, completed using reference TRBV7-9 and TRBJ1-1, is DTGVSQNPRHKITKRGQNVTFRCDPISEHNRLYWYRQTLGQGPEFLTYFQNEAQLEKSRLLSDRFSAERPKGSFSTLEIQRTEQGDSAMYLCASSFQGTISSNTEAFFGQGTRLTVV.

This chain joins TRBV7-2 and TRBJ2-2, with 8 bases matching TRBD1. Losses at the gene ends were 5 bases for V and 6 bases for J; bases not matched to a gene: 5. CDR1 and CDR2 (germline): SGHTA, FQGNSA. This CDR3 region has 14 residues. CDR3 coding DNA: TGTGCCAGCAGCGTCAGGGGGCGGGCCGGGGAGCTGTTTTTT. It specifies CASSVRGRAGELFF.

This sequence joins TRBV7-9 and TRBJ1-2; TRBD1 matches at 8 bases. The junction had 8 bases not matched to a gene; V was cut back by 5 bases and J by 6 bases. The germline gives CDR1 SEHNR, CDR2 FQNEAQ (reference sequence). CDR3 length equals 14 residues. CDR3 amino acids: CASSAGQGEDGYTF. CDR3 DNA: TGTGCCAGCAGCGCCGGACAGGGAGAGGATGGCTACACCTTC.

V and J are TRBV5-8 and TRBJ2-7; 9 nucleotides agree with TRBD2. The CDR3 length is 14 residues. J was trimmed by 3 bases and V by 4 bases; bases with no gene match: 5. Germline CDR1 is SGHTS and CDR2 is YDEGEE. Written as DNA, the CDR3 is TGTGCCAGCAGCCCGCGGGAGGGCCACTACGAGCAGTACTTC. Residues: CASSPREGHYEQYF.

A few counts support this clone. The CDR3 here is CASSLWGEANQPQHF. CDR3 nucleotides: TGTGCCAGCAGCTTATGGGGAGAGGCCAATCAGCCCCAGCATTTT. The V gene is TRBV7-8, the J gene TRBJ1-5, with no clear D. Between the trimmed V and J ends, which lost 2 bases and 3 bases, there was a span of 11 bases. Per the germline V gene, CDR1 is SGHVS and CDR2 is FQNEAQ. The length of the CDR3 is 15 residues.

The rearrangement joins TRBV12-5 to TRBJ1-1, with 9 bases fitting TRBD1. The junction had 3 bases not matched to a gene; V was cut back by 4 bases and J by 0 bases. The germline V gene has CDR1 LGHNT and CDR2 FRNRAP. This CDR3 spans 15 amino acids. The CDR3 DNA is TGTGCTAGTGGTTCCGGACAGGGGATGAACACTGAAGCTTTCTTT. It translates to CASGSGQGMNTEAFF.

The rearrangement links TRBV19 to TRBJ1-4; no clear D gene. The CDR3 extends over 12 amino acids. From germline, CDR1 is LNHDA and CDR2 SQIVND (reference sequence). The V and J ends lost 3 bases and 8 bases respectively, with 7 bases between them. CDR3 region: CASSMSREKLFF. Written as DNA, the CDR3 is TGTGCCAGTAGTATGTCGCGGGAAAAACTGTTTTTT. Variable domain in full (rest from reference TRBV19 and TRBJ1-4): DGGITQSPKYLFRKEGQNVTLSCEQNLNHDAMYWYRQDPGQGLRLIYYSQIVNDFQKGDIAEGYSVSREKKESFPLTVTSAQKNPTAFYLCASSMSREKLFFGSGTQLSVL.

The sample holds one count of this clone. The chain couples TRBV9 to TRBJ2-3; a weak D match, TRBD2 (5 bases). The ends were cut back, 1 base at V and 0 bases at J, with 21 bases in the middle. The CDR3 extends over 19 amino acids. The germline gives CDR1 SGDLS, CDR2 YYNGEE. The CDR3 sequence: CASSVTVTVGEFSTDTQYF. CDR3 coding DNA: TGTGCCAGCAGCGTAACCGTAACCGTCGGGGAATTCAGCACAGATACGCAGTATTTT.

CDR3 in DNA: TGTGCCAGTAAGGGCCAGGAGGATTACAATGAGCAGTTCTTC. Translated, it gives CASKGQEDYNEQFF. The rearrangement links TRBV19 to TRBJ2-1; maybe TRBD2 (5 bases). Germline V gene lookup returns CDR1 LNHDA and CDR2 SQIVND (reference sequence). V was cut by 7 bases and J by 4 bases, with 14 bases left in between. The CDR3 has 14 residues.